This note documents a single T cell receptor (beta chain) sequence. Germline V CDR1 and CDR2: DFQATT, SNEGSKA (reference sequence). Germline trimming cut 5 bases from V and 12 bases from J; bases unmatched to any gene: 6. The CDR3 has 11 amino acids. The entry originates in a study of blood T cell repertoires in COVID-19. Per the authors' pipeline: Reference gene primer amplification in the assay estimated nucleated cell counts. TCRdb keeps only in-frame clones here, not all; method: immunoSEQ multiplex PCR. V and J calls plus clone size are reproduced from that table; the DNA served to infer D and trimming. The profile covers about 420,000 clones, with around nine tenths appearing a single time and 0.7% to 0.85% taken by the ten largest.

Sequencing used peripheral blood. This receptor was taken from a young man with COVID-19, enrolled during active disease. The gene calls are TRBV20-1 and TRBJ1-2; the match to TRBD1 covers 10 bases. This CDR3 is CSAWDRGGNTF. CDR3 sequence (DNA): TGCAGTGCTTGGGACAGGGGCGGGAACACCTTC.